Listed here are 22 T cell receptor beta chains from one sample, sequenced in a study of blood T cell repertoires in COVID-19. TCRdb's copy holds only in-frame clones and misses some; the assay was immunoSEQ multiplex PCR. The sample records roughly 310,000 clones, approximately 87% being singletons. The sequenced sample consisted of peripheral blood. The receptors were sampled from a woman under 40 with COVID-19, enrolled during active disease.

This clone was found once. The chain carries TRBV19 and TRBJ1-1; 9 positions agree with TRBD1. CDR1 and CDR2 (germline): LNHDA, SQIVND (reference sequence). V was pared by 4 bases and J by 5 bases, with 11 bases of the junction left unmatched. This CDR3 has 16 residues. The CDR3 here is CASSNGGGQGRTEAFF. CDR3 coding DNA: TGTGCCAGTAGTAACGGGGGGGGACAGGGAAGGACTGAAGCTTTCTTT.

The rearrangement links TRBV2 to TRBJ1-2; 10 nucleotides line up with TRBD1. Per germline, CDR1 SNHLY and CDR2 FYNNEI. V was pared by 6 bases and J by 3 bases, with 4 bases of the junction left unmatched. CDR3 length equals 14 residues. CDR3 DNA sequence: TGTGCCAGCAGCCCCGGGACAGGGGACTATGGCTACACCTTC. Its translation: CASSPGTGDYGYTF.

The chain uses TRBV11-2 and TRBJ1-6; 7 positions agree with TRBD1. The V and J ends lost 4 bases and 7 bases, in that order; junction bases with no gene match: 1. CDR3 length equals 13 residues. Germline V gives CDR1 SGHAT, CDR2 FQNNGV. Written as DNA, the CDR3 is TGTGCCAGCAGCTCACAGGGGAATTCACCCCTCCACTTT. Amino acids: CASSSQGNSPLHF.

This sequence joins TRBV24-1 and TRBJ1-2; D gene unclear. The CDR3 loop spans 13 amino acids. V shed 3 bases and J shed 7 bases, with 11 bases lying between them. Germline V lookup: CDR1 KGHDR, CDR2 SFDVKD. Here the CDR3 DNA reads TGTGCCACCAGTGATCCTATCGGCGGTGGCTACACCTTC. Translated: CATSDPIGGGYTF.

The rearrangement joins TRBV2 to TRBJ1-6, with D possibly matching TRBD1 (5 bases). The CDR3 covers 15 residues. Germline lookup yields CDR1 SNHLY and CDR2 FYNNEI. The V and J ends lost 4 bases and 6 bases respectively, with 13 bases between them. The CDR3 DNA sequence: TGTGCCAGCAGTGGGGCAGGGTTGGGTAATTCACCCCTCCACTTT. Its translation is CASSGAGLGNSPLHF.

The chain links TRBV30 to TRBJ2-7, with 7 bases lining up with TRBD1. With 5 bases clipped from V and 9 bases from J, the junction kept 10 bases outside the gene matches. The CDR3 extends over 12 amino acids. CDR1 and CDR2 (germline): GTSNPN, SVGIG (reference sequence). The CDR3 DNA is TGTGCCTGGGACGACAGGGCTACAGTGCAGTACTTC. This codes for CAWDDRATVQYF.

The rearrangement links TRBV3-1 (or the pseudogene TRBV3-2) to TRBJ2-5; D might be TRBD1 (5 bases). The CDR3 covers 14 residues. Germline loops: CDR1 LGHDT, CDR2 YNNKEL (reference sequence). Trimming removed 4 bases from V and 9 bases from J, with 18 bases in between. The CDR3 sequence: CASSRLGAQGAQYF. The CDR3 nucleotides are TGTGCCAGCAGCCGACTGGGTGCCCAAGGGGCCCAGTACTTC.

This clone was recorded many times. The chain links TRBV27 to TRBJ1-2; 10 bases are a match to TRBD1. Germline CDR1 is MNHEY and CDR2 is SMNVEV (reference sequence). The ends lost 7 bases at V and 6 bases at J; junction bases unmatched: 11. The CDR3 consists of 15 residues. CDR3 in amino acids: CASTPSGTGVNGYTF. In DNA, the CDR3 is TGTGCCAGCACCCCGTCCGGGACAGGGGTTAATGGCTACACCTTC.

The J gene is TRBJ1-1, the V gene TRBV28; 7 nucleotides match TRBD1. The V segment lost 5 bases and the J segment 4 bases; nucleotides outside the gene matches: 7. The CDR3 has 14 amino acids. Germline V gives CDR1 MDHEN, CDR2 SYDVKM. CDR3 DNA: TGTGCCAGCAGTATACTAAGACAGGGCACTGAAGCTTTCTTT. This sequence encodes CASSILRQGTEAFF.

The sample holds one count of this clone. The chain is built from TRBV18 and TRBJ2-7; TRBD1 aligns across 9 bases. CDR1 is KGHSH and CDR2 is LQKENI in the germline V gene. The CDR3 consists of 15 residues. V shed 1 base, J shed 6 bases, and the junction held 7 bases outside the gene matches. In DNA, the CDR3 is TGTGCCAGCTCACCACGAGGGACAGGGAATCGCGAGCAGTACTTC. Protein product: CASSPRGTGNREQYF.

V is TRBV5-1 and J is TRBJ2-3; D might be TRBD2 (6 bases). V was cut by 2 bases and J by 0 bases, with 10 bases left in between. The CDR3 totals 15 residues. Per germline, CDR1 SGHRS and CDR2 YFSETQ. CDR3: CASSFSGTSTDTQYF. The CDR3 region has the DNA TGCGCCAGCAGCTTTTCCGGGACTAGCACAGATACGCAGTATTTT.

The chain joins TRBV30 to TRBJ2-7; maybe TRBD1 (6 bases). There are 14 residues in the CDR3. Trimming removed 0 bases at V and 0 bases at J, with 9 bases between. From germline, CDR1 is GTSNPN and CDR2 SVGIG (reference sequence). CDR3 in amino acids: CAWSVTGLSYEQYF. CDR3 DNA sequence: TGTGCCTGGAGTGTGACAGGCCTCTCCTACGAGCAGTACTTC.

This sequence joins TRBV24-1 and TRBJ2-5; D is ambiguous. There are 13 residues in the CDR3. V shed 6 bases and J shed 0 bases, with 7 bases lying between them. In germline, CDR1 is KGHDR, CDR2 SFDVKD. For the CDR3, the DNA is TGTGCCACCAGTTTTGCGGACCAAGAGACCCAGTACTTC. Encoded protein: CATSFADQETQYF.

The rearrangement joins TRBV12-5 to TRBJ1-5; 8 bases line up with TRBD1. The ends lost 6 bases at V and 0 bases at J; junction bases unmatched: 4. This CDR3 is 15 amino acids long. Germline V gene lookup returns CDR1 LGHNT and CDR2 FRNRAP. DNA for the CDR3: TGTGCTAGTGGGACAGGGGCCTCTAGCAATCAGCCCCAGCATTTT. It encodes CASGTGASSNQPQHF. Complete variable domain (other parts from reference TRBV12-5 and TRBJ1-5): DARVTQTPRHKVTEMGQEVTMRCQPILGHNTVFWYRQTMMQGLELLAYFRNRAPLDDSGMPKDRFSAEMPDATLATLKIQPSEPRDSAVYFCASGTGASSNQPQHFGDGTRLSIL.

The chain carries TRBV7-3 and TRBJ2-1, with TRBD2 matching over 13 bases. V trimming: 0 bases; J trimming: 12 bases; junction bases outside the gene matches: 11. Germline CDR1 reads SGHTA; CDR2 reads FQGTGA. This CDR3 has 17 amino acids. The DNA of the CDR3 is TGTGCCAGCAGCTTAACTCCGGGACTAGCGGGGTCCGAAGGGCAGTTCTTC. Encoded protein: CASSLTPGLAGSEGQFF. The full variable domain, completed using reference TRBV7-3 and TRBJ2-1, is GAGVSQTPSNKVTEKGKYVELRCDPISGHTALYWYRQSLGQGPEFLIYFQGTGAADDSGLPNDRFFAVRPEGSVSTLKIQRTERGDSAVYLCASSLTPGLAGSEGQFFGPGTRLTVL.

The genes are TRBV11-2 and TRBJ2-5; a possible D gene is TRBD1 (6 bases). The CDR3 has 16 residues. The V gene lost 2 bases and the J gene lost 0 bases, with 13 bases spanning the gap. Germline lookup yields CDR1 SGHAT and CDR2 FQNNGV. The CDR3 sequence is CASSLLGWDNQETQYF. The DNA for the CDR3 is TGTGCCAGCAGCTTACTGGGTTGGGACAACCAAGAGACCCAGTACTTC.

V usage is TRBV5-1 and J usage is TRBJ2-5; D perhaps matches TRBD2 (5 bases). The CDR3 sequence is 14 residues long. Deletions cut 6 bases from V and 4 bases from J, with 16 bases between. Germline lookup yields CDR1 SGHRS and CDR2 YFSETQ. DNA for the CDR3: TGCGCCAGCACCCTCGGCCCCGAGGGAGAGACCCAGTACTTC. This codes for CASTLGPEGETQYF. Filled out from reference TRBV5-1 and TRBJ2-5, the complete variable domain reads KAGVTQTPRYLIKTRGQQVTLSCSPISGHRSVSWYQQTPGQGLQFLFEYFSETQRNKGNFPGRFSGRQFSNSRSEMNVSTLELGDSALYLCASTLGPEGETQYFGPGTRLLVL.

The chain combines TRBV11-3 with TRBJ2-3; 8 bases map to TRBD1. The V gene's germline CDR1 is SGHNT and CDR2 YENEEA. With V trimmed by 1 base and J by 0 bases, 3 bases remained unmatched. The CDR3 extends over 16 amino acids. The CDR3: CASSLGDRGSTDTQYF. CDR3 in DNA: TGTGCCAGCAGCTTAGGCGACAGGGGTAGCACAGATACGCAGTATTTT.

This clone appeared once. The chain links TRBV27 to TRBJ1-1, with D uncertain. The length of the CDR3 is 13 residues. V was shortened by 3 bases and J by 1 base, with 6 bases between the two germline ends. CDR1 and CDR2 from the germline V gene are MNHEY and SMNVEV (reference sequence). The CDR3 coding sequence is TGTGCCAGCAGTTTGTGGAGGAACACTGAAGCTTTCTTT. Protein sequence: CASSLWRNTEAFF.

The rearrangement joins TRBV5-5 to TRBJ1-5; D possibly corresponds to TRBD1 (6 bases). Trimming took off 4 bases at V and 2 bases at J, with 16 bases between the two ends. The CDR3 is 16 residues long. From germline, CDR1 is SGHKS and CDR2 YYEKEE (reference sequence). This CDR3 reads CASSENWDIRNQPQHF. In nucleotides, the CDR3 is TGTGCCAGCAGCGAAAACTGGGACATCCGCAATCAGCCCCAGCATTTT. Full variable domain (outside the CDR3, taken from reference TRBV5-5 and TRBJ1-5): DAGVTQSPTHLIKTRGQQVTLRCSPISGHKSVSWYQQVLGQGPQFIFQYYEKEERGRGNFPDRFSARQFPNYSSELNVNALLLGDSALYLCASSENWDIRNQPQHFGDGTRLSIL.

The V gene is TRBV18, the J gene TRBJ2-7; D might be TRBD2 (5 bases). Per the germline V gene, CDR1 is KGHSH and CDR2 is LQKENI. V was clipped by 2 bases and J by 5 bases, with 16 bases between them. The CDR3 is 15 residues long. The CDR3 region is CASSPMVRARDEQYF. In nucleotides, the CDR3 is TGTGCCAGCTCACCAATGGTGAGGGCGAGAGACGAGCAGTACTTC. The variable domain in full, completed from reference TRBV18 and TRBJ2-7, reads NAGVMQNPRHLVRRRGQEARLRCSPMKGHSHVYWYRQLPEEGLKFMVYLQKENIIDESGMPKERFSAEFPKEGPSILRIQQVVRGDSAAYFCASSPMVRARDEQYFGPGTRLTVT.

This chain uses TRBV5-1 with TRBJ1-2; no firm D call. CDR3 length: 15 amino acids. With 6 bases removed from V and 2 bases from J, the gap between germline ends came to 17 bases. Per the germline V gene, CDR1 is SGHRS and CDR2 is YFSETQ. DNA for the CDR3: TGCGCCAGCAACCCTGGAGTAACTCAGAACTATGGCTACACCTTC. Translated, it gives CASNPGVTQNYGYTF. Looking up the rest from reference TRBV5-1 and TRBJ1-2 gives the full variable domain: KAGVTQTPRYLIKTRGQQVTLSCSPISGHRSVSWYQQTPGQGLQFLFEYFSETQRNKGNFPGRFSGRQFSNSRSEMNVSTLELGDSALYLCASNPGVTQNYGYTFGSGTRLTVV.